The clone carrying this T cell receptor (beta chain) was counted between two and nine times. Its antigen is unidentified. TCRdb called the reads again in MiXCR, with one record for every CDR3 protein. The profile shows hundreds of thousands of distinct CDR3 sequences, roughly 46% of them singletons. The data were taken from a study of T cell repertoires in cytomegalovirus infection. Study summary: The authors relied on CMV epitopes, both recently identified HLA-C-restricted and well-studied HLA-B-restricted. Indicated by public TCR beta signatures were CMV infection and matching HLA type.

CDR3 length: 15 amino acids. Trimming pared 0 bases from V and 0 bases from J, leaving 8 bases between. Looked up from germline, CDR1 is ENHRY and CDR2 is SYGVKD. The sequenced sample was cultured PBMCs, obtained from culture after CMV antigen stimulation. This rearrangement joins TRBV10-3 to TRBJ1-1; tentative D call: TRBD1 (5 bases). The sequence came from a human donor in good health (CMV status not recorded). Some clones in this sample may be carry-over from other donors' samples. CDR3 protein: CAISESRQMNTEAFF. DNA of the CDR3: TGTGCCATCAGTGAGTCGCGACAGATGAACACTGAAGCTTTCTTT.